The source of this TCR beta chain is a study of cytomegalovirus exposure and HLA in healthy donors. Germline V gene data show CDR1 as SGHNT and CDR2 as YYREEE (reference sequence). The trim removed 0 bases at V and 1 base at J, leaving 4 bases unmatched. CDR3 length: 15 residues. Overall study results and limits: The classifier was said to identify cytomegalovirus status with high specificity and sensitivity.

On this clone: The antigen is not known. Within the sample, other DNA sequences also encode this same CDR3.

In the PCR, 60 Vbeta and 13 Jbeta primers were used. TCRdb's table, derived via immunoSEQ multiplex PCR, lists solely in-frame clones and lacks some. The table gives roughly 120,000 clones; the top ten clones make up about 2.2% of it. The sample comprised PBMCs. The V call is TRBV5-4, the J call TRBJ2-7, with TRBD2 matching 7 bases. This TCR was sampled from a man aged 40-49 years in good health and CMV-seronegative. The CDR3 DNA sequence: TGTGCCAGCAGCTTGGGGCTAGCGGAGTCCTACGAGCAGTACTTC. This encodes CASSLGLAESYEQYF.